A selection of T cell receptor beta chains follows, all from one sample in a study of Graves' ophthalmopathy and Graves' hyperthyroidism. TCRdb re-called the multiplex PCR reads with MiXCR, one entry per CDR3 protein. The sample contains about 740,000 distinct CDR3 sequences, around 40% of which appear only once. The sample taken for sequencing was peripheral blood. These receptors were collected from an adult man with Graves' ophthalmopathy. The CDR3 runs from the conserved cysteine through the conserved F or W. Fields, in order: V gene, J gene, CDR3 length, clone size, D gene, CDR3 protein, CDR3 DNA. The D gene is left open where the match is weak. Rows give clone size only sometimes, using once, few, many, or a class for an expanded clone.

>TRBV19|TRBJ1-1|12|many|.
CASRQKDTEAFF
TGTGCCAGTAGGCAGAAGGACACTGAAGCTTTCTTT
>TRBV15|TRBJ1-2|13|.|.
CATSSPTDYGYTF
TGTGCCACCAGCAGCCCCACAGACTATGGCTACACCTTC
>TRBV7-9|TRBJ2-3|14|few|.
CASSSQTRTDTQYF
TGTGCCAGCAGCTCCCAGACACGCACAGATACGCAGTATTTT
>TRBV9|TRBJ1-1|15|.|TRBD1
CASSHLDRVNTEAFF
TGTGCCAGCAGCCACCTGGACAGGGTGAACACTGAAGCTTTCTTT
>TRBV10-3|TRBJ2-2|14|few|.
CATPSPSNTGELFF
TGTGCCACCCCCTCCCCATCGAACACCGGGGAGCTGTTTTTT
>TRBV11-2|TRBJ1-5|17|few|.
CASSLVLRTDSNQPQHF
TGTGCCAGCAGCTTAGTCCTCCGGACGGATAGCAATCAGCCCCAGCATTTT
>TRBV7-9|TRBJ2-7|14|.|.
CASSLVIKLDEQYF
TGTGCCAGCAGCTTAGTTATCAAGCTCGACGAGCAGTACTTC
>TRBV7-2|TRBJ1-2|15|many|.
CASSSPGGRVDGYTF
TGTGCCAGCAGCTCCCCGGGGGGGCGCGTCGATGGCTACACCTTC
>TRBV10-2|TRBJ2-6|15|.|.
CASSEQGGGANVLTF
TGCGCCAGCAGTGAGCAGGGTGGTGGGGCCAACGTCCTGACTTTC
>TRBV11-1|TRBJ2-7|12|once|TRBD1
CASSLETGEQCF
TGTGCCAGCAGCTTAGAAACAGGGGAACAGTGCTTC
>TRBV7-3|TRBJ2-2|17|few|TRBD1
CASSTTGQGSLAGELFF
TGTGCCAGCAGCACGACGGGACAGGGGTCGTTGGCCGGGGAGCTGTTTTTT
>TRBV7-9|TRBJ2-7|15|.|TRBD2
CASSPPLREGPEQYF
TGTGCCAGCAGCCCACCCCTTCGGGAGGGCCCCGAGCAGTACTTC
>TRBV7-9|TRBJ2-2|14|many|.
CASSLIYRAGELFF
TGTGCCAGCAGCTTGATTTACAGGGCCGGGGAGCTGTTTTTT
>TRBV6-5|TRBJ2-6|16|few|TRBD2
CASSYSGGSGANVLTF
TGTGCCAGCAGTTACTCGGGGGGGTCTGGGGCCAACGTCCTGACTTTC
>TRBV10-3|TRBJ1-1|14|.|TRBD1
CAISSGGWGTEAFF
TGTGCCATCAGTTCAGGGGGCTGGGGGACTGAAGCTTTCTTT
>TRBV29-1|TRBJ2-7|14|.|.
CSVGEPGRGYEQYF
TGCAGCGTTGGCGAACCGGGCCGGGGTTACGAGCAGTACTTC
>TRBV10-3|TRBJ1-3|18|.|TRBD1
CASSGVGRAGGSGNTIYF
TGTGCCAGCAGCGGGGTGGGACGGGCAGGGGGCTCTGGAAACACCATATATTTT
>TRBV25-1|TRBJ2-2|14|.|.
CASRQTGAGGELFF
TGTGCCAGCAGACAGACAGGAGCGGGCGGGGAGCTGTTTTTT
>TRBV7-2|TRBJ2-7|12|many|.
CASSSYPYEQYF
TGTGCCAGCAGCTCCTACCCCTACGAGCAGTACTTC
>TRBV7-9|TRBJ2-7|16|.|.
CASSPNLVQGFYEQYF
TGTGCCAGCTCACCTAACCTCGTCCAGGGATTCTACGAGCAGTACTTC
>TRBV7-8|TRBJ1-1|15|many|.
CASSLGQAGNTEAFF
TGTGCCAGCAGCTTAGGGCAGGCGGGGAACACTGAAGCTTTCTTT
>TRBV20-1|TRBJ1-2|12|.|.
CSARDGEDGYTF
TGCAGTGCTAGAGATGGCGAGGATGGCTACACCTTC
>TRBV9|TRBJ2-7|15|few|TRBD1
CASSLQGSNLNEQYF
TGTGCCAGCAGCCTACAGGGGTCCAACCTGAACGAGCAGTACTTC
>TRBV2|TRBJ1-2|14|many|TRBD1
CASSPDRGDYGYTF
TGTGCCAGCAGCCCCGACAGGGGTGACTATGGCTACACCTTC
>TRBV15|TRBJ2-7|15|many|.
CATRGAGNRRNEQYF
TGTGCCACCAGGGGGGCGGGCAACCGTAGGAACGAGCAGTACTTC
>TRBV20-1|TRBJ1-5|13|.|TRBD1
CSARRQGGQPQHF
TGCAGTGCGCGGAGACAGGGGGGACAGCCCCAGCATTTT